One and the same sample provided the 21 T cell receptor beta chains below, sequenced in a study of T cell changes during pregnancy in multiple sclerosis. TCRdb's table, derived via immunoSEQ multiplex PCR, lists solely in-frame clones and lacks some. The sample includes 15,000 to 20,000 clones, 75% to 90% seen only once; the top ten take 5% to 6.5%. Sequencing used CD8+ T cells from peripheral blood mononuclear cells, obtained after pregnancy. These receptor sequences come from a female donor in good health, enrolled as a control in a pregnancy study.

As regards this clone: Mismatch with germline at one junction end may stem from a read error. The CDR3 is CASSKEGWDSQETQYF. Here the CDR3 DNA reads TGCGCCAGCAGCAAAGAGGGATGGGACAGCCAAGAGACCCAGTACTTC. The V call is TRBV4-1, the J call TRBJ2-5; 7 bases are a match to TRBD1. This CDR3 has 16 amino acids. CDR1 and CDR2 from the germline V gene are MGHRA and YSYEKL.

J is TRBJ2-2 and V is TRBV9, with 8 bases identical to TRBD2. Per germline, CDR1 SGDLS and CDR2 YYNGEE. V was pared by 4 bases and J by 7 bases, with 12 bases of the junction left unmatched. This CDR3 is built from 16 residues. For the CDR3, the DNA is TGTGCCAGCAGCTTCAGGGGCGGGGGGACGGACGGGGAGCTGTTTTTT. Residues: CASSFRGGGTDGELFF.

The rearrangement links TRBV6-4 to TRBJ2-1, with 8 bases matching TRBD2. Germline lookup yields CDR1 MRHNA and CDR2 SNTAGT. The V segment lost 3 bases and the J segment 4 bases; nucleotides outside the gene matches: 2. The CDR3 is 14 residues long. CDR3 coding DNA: TGTGCCAGCAGTGAGGGCGGGGGGTACAATGAGCAGTTCTTC. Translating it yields CASSEGGGYNEQFF.

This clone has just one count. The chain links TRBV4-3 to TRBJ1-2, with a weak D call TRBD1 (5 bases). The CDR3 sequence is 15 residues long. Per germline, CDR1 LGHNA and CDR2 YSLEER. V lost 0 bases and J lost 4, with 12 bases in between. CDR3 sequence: CASSQDWGGAYGYTF. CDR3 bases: TGCGCCAGCAGCCAAGATTGGGGGGGAGCCTATGGCTACACCTTC.

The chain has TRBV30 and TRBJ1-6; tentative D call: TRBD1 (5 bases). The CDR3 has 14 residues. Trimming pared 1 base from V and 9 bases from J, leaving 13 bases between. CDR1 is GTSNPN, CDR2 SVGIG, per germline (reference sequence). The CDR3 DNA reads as TGTGCCTGGAGTGGTGGGACTGGCCGTTCACCCCTCCACTTT. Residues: CAWSGGTGRSPLHF.

The CDR3 reads CASSPYRGQPQHF. Here the CDR3 DNA reads TGTGCCAGCAGCCCGTACCGGGGACAGCCCCAGCATTTT. V and J are TRBV5-6 and TRBJ1-5; D is unclear. The CDR3 sequence is 13 residues long. Germline V lookup: CDR1 SGHDT, CDR2 YYEEEE. V dropped 4 bases and J dropped 7 bases, with 12 bases sitting between them.

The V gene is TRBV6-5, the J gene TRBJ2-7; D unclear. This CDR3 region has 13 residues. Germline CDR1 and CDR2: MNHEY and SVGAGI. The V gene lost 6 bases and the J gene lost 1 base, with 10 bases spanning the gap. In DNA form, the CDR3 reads TGTGCCAGCAGCCTAACAGAGTCCTACGAGCAGTACTTC. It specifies CASSLTESYEQYF.

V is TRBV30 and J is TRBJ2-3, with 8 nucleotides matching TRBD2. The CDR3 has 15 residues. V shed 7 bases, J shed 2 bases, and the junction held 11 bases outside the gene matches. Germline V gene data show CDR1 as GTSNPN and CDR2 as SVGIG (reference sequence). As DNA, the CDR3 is TGTGCCTCCAAAGCGGGGGCGTTCCACACAGATACGCAGTATTTT. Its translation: CASKAGAFHTDTQYF.

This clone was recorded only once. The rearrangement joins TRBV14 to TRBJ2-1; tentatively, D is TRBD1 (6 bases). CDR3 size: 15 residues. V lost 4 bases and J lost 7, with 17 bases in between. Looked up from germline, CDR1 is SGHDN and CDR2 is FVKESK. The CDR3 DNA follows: TGTGCCAGCAGCCTACAGGCAGGGGTTCGGAATGAGCAGTTCTTC. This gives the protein CASSLQAGVRNEQFF.

As DNA, the CDR3 is TGTGCCAGCAGCTTAACAGGGGGGAACACTGAAGCTTTCTTT. Its translation: CASSLTGGNTEAFF. The J gene is TRBJ1-1, the V gene TRBV7-9, with 8 bases fitting TRBD1. V was clipped by 2 bases and J by 1 base; unmatched bases: 0. CDR3 length: 14 amino acids. Looked up from germline, CDR1 is SEHNR and CDR2 is FQNEAQ (reference sequence).

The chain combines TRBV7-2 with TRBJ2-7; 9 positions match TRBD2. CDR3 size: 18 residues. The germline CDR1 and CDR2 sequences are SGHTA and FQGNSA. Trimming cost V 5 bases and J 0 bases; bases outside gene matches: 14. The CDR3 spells CASSPGGLAGPISYEQYF. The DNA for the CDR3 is TGTGCCAGCAGCCCGGGGGGGCTAGCGGGGCCCATCTCCTACGAGCAGTACTTC. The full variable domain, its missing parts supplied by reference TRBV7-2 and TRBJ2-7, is GAGVSQSPSNKVTEKGKDVELRCDPISGHTALYWYRQSLGQGLEFLIYFQGNSAPDKSGLPSDRFSAERTGGSVSTLTIQRTQQEDSAVYLCASSPGGLAGPISYEQYFGPGTRLTVT.

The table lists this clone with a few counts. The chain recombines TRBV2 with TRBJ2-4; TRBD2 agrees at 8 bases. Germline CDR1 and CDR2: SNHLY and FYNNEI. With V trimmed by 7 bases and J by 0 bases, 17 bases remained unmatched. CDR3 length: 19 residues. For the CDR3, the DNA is TGTGCCAGCATTGCGGAAGCGGGGGACGTCGATGGAGCCAAAAACATTCAGTACTTC. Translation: CASIAEAGDVDGAKNIQYF. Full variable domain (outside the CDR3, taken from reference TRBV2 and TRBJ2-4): EPEVTQTPSHQVTQMGQEVILRCVPISNHLYFYWYRQILGQKVEFLVSFYNNEISEKSEIFDDQFSVERPDGSNFTLKIRSTKLEDSAMYFCASIAEAGDVDGAKNIQYFGAGTRLSVL.

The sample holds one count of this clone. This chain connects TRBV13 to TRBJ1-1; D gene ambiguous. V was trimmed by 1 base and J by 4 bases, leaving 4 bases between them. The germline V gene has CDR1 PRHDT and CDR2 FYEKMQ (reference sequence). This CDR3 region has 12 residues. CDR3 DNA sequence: TGTGCCAGCAGCTTAGCGGGCACTGAAGCTTTCTTT. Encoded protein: CASSLAGTEAFF.

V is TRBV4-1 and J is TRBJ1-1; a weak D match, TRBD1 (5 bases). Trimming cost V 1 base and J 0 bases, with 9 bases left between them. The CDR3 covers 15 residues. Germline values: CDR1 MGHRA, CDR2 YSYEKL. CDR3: CASSQGQGLNTEAFF. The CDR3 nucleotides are TGCGCCAGCAGCCAAGGCCAGGGATTGAACACTGAAGCTTTCTTT.

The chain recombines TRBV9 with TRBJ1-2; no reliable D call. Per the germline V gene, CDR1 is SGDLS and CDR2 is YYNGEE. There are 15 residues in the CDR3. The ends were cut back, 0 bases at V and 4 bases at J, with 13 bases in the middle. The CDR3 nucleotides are TGTGCCAGCAGCGTAGGTAGGGAGGCTACCTATGGCTACACCTTC. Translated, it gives CASSVGREATYGYTF.

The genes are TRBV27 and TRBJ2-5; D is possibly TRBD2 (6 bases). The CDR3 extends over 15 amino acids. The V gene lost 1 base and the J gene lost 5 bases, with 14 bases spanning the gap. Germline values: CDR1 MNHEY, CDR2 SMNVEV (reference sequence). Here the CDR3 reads CASSLLGGSMETQYF. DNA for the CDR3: TGTGCCAGCAGTTTATTAGGAGGGAGCATGGAGACCCAGTACTTC.

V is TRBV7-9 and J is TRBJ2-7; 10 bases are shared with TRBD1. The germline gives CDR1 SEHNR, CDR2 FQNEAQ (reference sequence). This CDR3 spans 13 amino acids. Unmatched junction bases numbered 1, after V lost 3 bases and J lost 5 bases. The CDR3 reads CASSFGTGDEQYF. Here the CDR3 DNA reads TGTGCCAGCAGCTTCGGGACAGGGGACGAGCAGTACTTC.

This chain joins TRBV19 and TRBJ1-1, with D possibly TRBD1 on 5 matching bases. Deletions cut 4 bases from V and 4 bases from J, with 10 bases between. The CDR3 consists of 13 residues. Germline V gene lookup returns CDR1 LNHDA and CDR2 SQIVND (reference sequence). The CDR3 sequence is CASSTRAPTEAFF. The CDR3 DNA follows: TGTGCCAGTAGTACCAGGGCCCCCACTGAAGCTTTCTTT.

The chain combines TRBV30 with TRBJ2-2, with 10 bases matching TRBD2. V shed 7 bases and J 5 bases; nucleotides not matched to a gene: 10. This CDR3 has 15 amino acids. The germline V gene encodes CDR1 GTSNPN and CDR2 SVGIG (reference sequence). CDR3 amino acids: CASDRLAGVTGELFF. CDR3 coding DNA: TGTGCCTCGGACCGGCTAGCGGGGGTTACCGGGGAGCTGTTTTTT.

The DNA of the CDR3 is TGTGCCAGCAGTGAAGTCAGTACCTCCATGAACACTGAAGCTTTCTTT. Its protein product is CASSEVSTSMNTEAFF. This chain uses TRBV2 with TRBJ1-1; no reliable D call. There are 16 residues in the CDR3. Trimming removed 1 base at V and 0 bases at J, with 12 bases between. Germline loops: CDR1 SNHLY, CDR2 FYNNEI.

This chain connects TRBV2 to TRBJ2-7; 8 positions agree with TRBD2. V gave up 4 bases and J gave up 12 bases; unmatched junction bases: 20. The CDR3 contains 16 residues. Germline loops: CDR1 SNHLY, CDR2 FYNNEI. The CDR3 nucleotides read TGTGCCAGCAGTGCACCCGGGGGAGCGGGGGATCTCTCACTGTACTTC. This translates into CASSAPGGAGDLSLYF. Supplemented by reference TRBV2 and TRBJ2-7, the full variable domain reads EPEVTQTPSHQVTQMGQEVILRCVPISNHLYFYWYRQILGQKVEFLVSFYNNEISEKSEIFDDQFSVERPDGSNFTLKIRSTKLEDSAMYFCASSAPGGAGDLSLYFGPGTRLTVT.